This is a list of T cell receptor beta chains from one sample in a study of CD4 T cells in relation to SARS-CoV-2 and coronaviruses. Their target antigens are unknown. Using immunoSEQ multiplex PCR, the repertoire was profiled, and TCRdb retains in-frame clones only, with some absent. The sample carries 25,000 to 30,000 clones, around 80% recorded once. The sequencing input was CD4+ T cells from PBMCs, cultured in vitro. These TCRs come from a human donor in good health. Each CDR3 is given with its conserved first and last residue. The D gene is left open where the match is weak. Size is stated for part of the rows, as once, few or many counts, or as a class when the clone is expanded.

j_call clone_size v_call d_call cdr3_nt cdr3_aa
TRBJ2-7 - TRBV5-1 - TGCGCCAGCAGCCGTTACCAGGGGGGCGACGAGCAGTACTTC CASSRYQGGDEQYF
TRBJ1-2 - TRBV10-1 - TGCGCCAGCAGTGAGTCGACCCAAAAGGGCTACACCTTC CASSESTQKGYTF
TRBJ1-5 - TRBV19 - TGTGCCAGTACCCCCCTCGCGGGGTTGGGCAATCAGCCCCAGCATTTT CASTPLAGLGNQPQHF
TRBJ2-3 - TRBV29-1 TRBD2 TGCAGCGTGGATAGCGGGGGGGCCTTAGATACGCAGTATTTT CSVDSGGALDTQYF
TRBJ1-1 - TRBV6-1 - TGTGCCAGCAGTGAGAGTCAGGGGTTGGCAGCTTTCTTT CASSESQGLAAFF
TRBJ1-1 few TRBV27 - TGTGCCAGCAGGGGACACGGTGGTTCCACTGAAGCTTTCTTT CASRGHGGSTEAFF
TRBJ1-2 - TRBV30 - TGTGCCTGGTCGGGACTTAACTATGGCTACACCTTC CAWSGLNYGYTF
TRBJ1-5 once TRBV3-1/TRBV3-2 - TGTGCCAGCAGCCCGAGGACTTCTAGCAATCAGCCCCAGCATTTT CASSPRTSSNQPQHF
TRBJ2-5 - TRBV7-2 TRBD1 TGTGCCAGCAGCTTTGACAGGGACGGAATTGGGACCCAGTACTTC CASSFDRDGIGTQYF
TRBJ2-3 once TRBV12-3/TRBV12-4 - TGTGCCAGCAGTTTTCTCTACACAGATACGCAGTATTTT CASSFLYTDTQYF
TRBJ2-1 - TRBV30 - TGTGCCTGGAGTCGAAACCACGGGGGCGATGAGCAGTTCTTC CAWSRNHGGDEQFF